Following are 31 T cell receptor beta chains from one sample sequenced in a study of T cells in localized non-small cell lung cancer. Method: immunoSEQ multiplex PCR; TCRdb's copy keeps in-frame clones and lacks some. The table includes about 33,000 clones, approximately 90% detected once. The starting material was peripheral blood, obtained before any cancer treatment. The source is an older female donor with stage I lung adenocarcinoma.

This clone appeared once. The V and J genes are TRBV18 and TRBJ1-1, with a tentative D call TRBD1 (6 bases). The germline V gene has CDR1 KGHSH and CDR2 LQKENI. Trimming removed 3 bases from V and 1 base from J, with 6 bases in between. The CDR3 sequence is 13 residues long. CDR3 region: CASSPTGNTEAFF. The CDR3, as DNA: TGTGCCAGCTCACCGACAGGGAACACTGAAGCTTTCTTT.

This clone has just one count. This chain links TRBV27 with TRBJ2-4; no reliable D call. The CDR3 is 16 amino acids. CDR1 and CDR2 (germline): MNHEY, SMNVEV (reference sequence). V was trimmed by 2 bases and J by 1 base, leaving 12 bases between them. This chain's CDR3 is CASSLRWSSAKNIQYF. In DNA, the CDR3 is TGTGCCAGCAGTTTAAGGTGGTCCTCGGCCAAAAACATTCAGTACTTC.

The chain recombines TRBV10-3 with TRBJ1-1; TRBD1 matches 9 bases. V lost 6 bases and J lost 7; bases outside the gene matches: 6. CDR1 and CDR2 (germline): ENHRY, SYGVKD. The CDR3 has 13 residues. CDR3 nucleotide sequence: TGTGCCATCAGCCTGGACAGGGGCCTTGAAGCTTTCTTT. This codes for CAISLDRGLEAFF.

This chain connects TRBV5-6 to TRBJ2-7, with D maybe TRBD1 (6 bases). This CDR3 is 16 amino acids long. Germline V gene lookup returns CDR1 SGHDT and CDR2 YYEEEE. V gave up 3 bases and J gave up 0 bases, with 16 bases separating them. The CDR3 DNA is TGTGCCAGCAGCTATCAATGGGACACAGGCTCCTACGAGCAGTACTTC. Residues: CASSYQWDTGSYEQYF. Full variable domain (remainder filled in from reference TRBV5-6 and TRBJ2-7): DAGVTQSPTHLIKTRGQQVTLRCSPKSGHDTVSWYQQALGQGPQFIFQYYEEEERQRGNFPDRFSGHQFPNYSSELNVNALLLGDSALYLCASSYQWDTGSYEQYFGPGTRLTVT.

The CDR3 nucleotides read TGTGCCAGCAGGAGGGACAGGGCGGTGGATTCACCCCTCCACTTT. It yields the protein CASRRDRAVDSPLHF. V and J are TRBV2 and TRBJ1-6, with 9 bases fitting TRBD1. This CDR3 is 15 amino acids long. Germline V CDR1 and CDR2: SNHLY, FYNNEI. V gave up 6 bases and J gave up 8 bases; unmatched junction bases: 8.

The CDR3 protein is CASSQGTGVKGYTF. DNA of the CDR3: TGTGCCAGCAGCCAAGGGACAGGGGTGAAAGGCTACACCTTC. The chain uses TRBV4-2 and TRBJ1-2, with 9 nucleotides matching TRBD1. Germline assignment: CDR1 LGHNA and CDR2 YNFKEQ. The V segment lost 1 base and the J segment 8 bases; nucleotides outside the gene matches: 5. The CDR3 is made up of 14 amino acids.

The chain uses TRBV18 and TRBJ2-2; TRBD1 agrees at 8 bases. V lost 4 bases, J lost 5 bases, and 6 bases stayed unmatched. Germline CDR1 is KGHSH and CDR2 is LQKENI. This CDR3 is 15 amino acids long. CDR3 loop: CASSQGQGETGELFF. For the CDR3, the DNA is TGTGCCAGCTCACAAGGACAGGGAGAGACCGGGGAGCTGTTTTTT. Filled out from reference TRBV18 and TRBJ2-2, the complete variable domain reads NAGVMQNPRHLVRRRGQEARLRCSPMKGHSHVYWYRQLPEEGLKFMVYLQKENIIDESGMPKERFSAEFPKEGPSILRIQQVVRGDSAAYFCASSQGQGETGELFFGEGSRLTVL.

The chain has TRBV7-6 and TRBJ2-7, with 10 bases that match TRBD2. Trimming cost V 11 bases and J 7 bases; bases outside gene matches: 11. The CDR3 extends over 13 amino acids. From germline, CDR1 is SGHVS and CDR2 FNYEAQ. CDR3 nucleotides: TGTGCCTCCTCTAGCGGGGGCCCCCGGGAGCAGTACGTC. Protein sequence: CASSSGGPREQYV.

This clone was recorded once. The gene calls are TRBV5-1 and TRBJ2-2; D call uncertain. Per germline, CDR1 SGHRS and CDR2 YFSETQ. The CDR3 runs 13 residues. V shed 3 bases and J shed 4 bases, with 7 bases lying between them. The CDR3 DNA is TGCGCCAGCAGCTGGACCGGCACCGGGGAGCTGTTTTTT. The encoded protein is CASSWTGTGELFF.

CDR3 bases: TGTGCCAGTAGTATGGGGGCAGGGGACACTGAAGCTTTCTTT. Amino acid sequence: CASSMGAGDTEAFF. The genes are TRBV19 and TRBJ1-1, with D possibly TRBD1 on 6 matching bases. CDR1 and CDR2 (germline): LNHDA, SQIVND (reference sequence). This CDR3 has 14 amino acids. V was clipped by 3 bases and J by 3 bases, with 11 bases between them.

The V gene is TRBV6-1, the J gene TRBJ2-7, with 8 bases fitting TRBD1. The CDR3 runs 13 residues. The V gene end was trimmed by 8 bases and the J gene end by 5 bases; junction bases not matched to a gene: 8. Germline lookup yields CDR1 MNHNS and CDR2 SASEGT. The CDR3 is CASGRDRKDEQYV. The CDR3 nucleotides read TGTGCCAGCGGCCGGGACAGGAAGGACGAGCAGTACGTC.

This sequence joins TRBV14 and TRBJ2-7; D is unclear. The germline V gene has CDR1 SGHDN and CDR2 FVKESK. Trimming left V 4 bases short and J 2 bases short, with 12 bases between. The CDR3 is made up of 14 amino acids. CDR3 sequence: CASSPGPVTYEQYF. The CDR3 DNA is TGTGCCAGCAGCCCTGGTCCTGTAACCTACGAGCAGTACTTC.

The rearrangement uses TRBV11-2 and TRBJ2-3; D gene uncertain. Germline-derived CDR1 and CDR2 are SGHAT and FQNNGV. The CDR3 has 12 amino acids. The germline V and J ends were trimmed by 6 bases and 4 bases, with 8 bases remaining between them. CDR3 protein: CASRQTADTQYF. Written as DNA, the CDR3 is TGTGCCAGCAGACAGACCGCAGATACGCAGTATTTT.

The chain combines TRBV5-4 with TRBJ2-5; D is unresolved. Trimming took 4 bases from V and 2 from J, leaving 6 bases between them. This CDR3 is built from 12 residues. Germline-derived CDR1 and CDR2 are SGHNT and YYREEE (reference sequence). The CDR3 coding sequence is TGTGCCAGCAGCCATTTACAAGAGACCCAGTACTTC. It translates to CASSHLQETQYF.

This chain connects TRBV4-2 to TRBJ1-6; 9 bases are a match to TRBD1. CDR1 is LGHNA and CDR2 is YNFKEQ in the germline V gene. V trimming: 3 bases; J trimming: 6 bases; junction bases outside the gene matches: 6. The CDR3 consists of 16 residues. The CDR3 loop is CASSQNPGQGNSPLHF. The DNA of the CDR3 is TGTGCCAGCAGCCAGAACCCGGGACAGGGTAATTCACCCCTCCACTTT.

The chain carries TRBV11-2 and TRBJ2-1; 9 nucleotides align to TRBD1. Per germline, CDR1 SGHAT and CDR2 FQNNGV. CDR3 length: 17 amino acids. Germline trimming cut 1 base from V and 4 bases from J; bases unmatched to any gene: 8. The CDR3 protein is CASSLGGGTGRYNEQFF. CDR3 in DNA: TGTGCCAGCAGCTTAGGAGGAGGGACAGGGAGATACAATGAGCAGTTCTTC.

The CDR3 DNA sequence: TGTGCCAGCTCACCACTTGGCCAGGGTAGCAATCAGCCCCAGCATTTT. Protein product: CASSPLGQGSNQPQHF. The gene calls are TRBV18 and TRBJ1-5; possible D gene TRBD1, 5 bases. Trimming took 1 base from V and 0 from J, leaving 10 bases between them. Germline loops: CDR1 KGHSH, CDR2 LQKENI. The CDR3 covers 16 residues.

The gene calls are TRBV28 and TRBJ2-4, with 9 bases that match TRBD2. With 5 bases clipped from V and 5 bases from J, the junction kept 7 bases outside the gene matches. CDR1 is MDHEN and CDR2 is SYDVKM in the germline V gene. The CDR3 is 15 amino acids. The CDR3 DNA follows: TGTGCCAGCAGTCGGCTAGCGGGGCCCCAAAACATTCAGTACTTC. Its translation: CASSRLAGPQNIQYF.

The V call is TRBV5-1, the J call TRBJ1-1; tentatively, D is TRBD1 (6 bases). This CDR3 comprises 11 residues. The germline V gene has CDR1 SGHRS and CDR2 YFSETQ. Trimming took off 0 bases at V and 12 bases at J, with 9 bases between the two ends. CDR3 sequence (DNA): TGCGCCAGCAGCTTGGACGGGGGGCCTTTCTTT. The encoded protein is CASSLDGGPFF.

The rearrangement joins TRBV7-9 to TRBJ1-2; 12 bases line up with TRBD1. Germline V gives CDR1 SEHNR, CDR2 FQNEAQ (reference sequence). The CDR3 contains 16 residues. Losses at the gene ends were 2 bases for V and 8 bases for J; bases not matched to a gene: 9. DNA for the CDR3: TGTGCCAGCAGCTTAAGGGACAGGGGGCTGGATGTGGGCTACACCTTC. Encoded protein: CASSLRDRGLDVGYTF.

The V call is TRBV6-6, the J call TRBJ1-1; D gene ambiguous. The V end lost 4 bases, the J end lost 2 bases, and 8 bases lay between the germline ends. Germline CDR1 MNHNY, CDR2 SVGAGI (reference sequence). The CDR3 spans 13 residues. This CDR3 is CASSSTYNTEAFF. The CDR3 DNA sequence: TGTGCCAGCAGTTCGACATATAACACTGAAGCTTTCTTT.

V gene TRBV5-1 combines with J gene TRBJ1-2, with a weak D call TRBD1 (5 bases). Germline V gene lookup returns CDR1 SGHRS and CDR2 YFSETQ. Trimming took 7 bases from V and 1 from J, leaving 11 bases between them. The CDR3 sequence is 13 residues long. CDR3 protein: CASGEGNNYGYTF. The CDR3 DNA follows: TGCGCCAGCGGCGAGGGGAATAACTATGGCTACACCTTC.

A few counts support this clone. CDR3 in amino acids: CASSYEGLGGNSPLHF. CDR3 DNA sequence: TGTGCCAGCAGTTACGAGGGTCTAGGTGGAAATTCACCCCTCCACTTT. The V gene is TRBV6-5, the J gene TRBJ1-6; D ambiguous. Trimming took off 2 bases at V and 7 bases at J, with 15 bases between the two ends. Germline V gives CDR1 MNHEY, CDR2 SVGAGI. The length of the CDR3 is 16 residues.

The rearrangement links TRBV19 to TRBJ2-1; tentatively, D is TRBD2 (6 bases). Germline V gives CDR1 LNHDA, CDR2 SQIVND (reference sequence). This CDR3 spans 14 amino acids. Trimming removed 4 bases at V and 7 bases at J, with 14 bases between. DNA for the CDR3: TGTGCCAGTAGTAAACCGGGACTCCTTAATGAGCAGTTCTTC. Encoded protein: CASSKPGLLNEQFF. Using reference TRBV19 and TRBJ2-1 for the parts outside the CDR3, the full variable domain is DGGITQSPKYLFRKEGQNVTLSCEQNLNHDAMYWYRQDPGQGLRLIYYSQIVNDFQKGDIAEGYSVSREKKESFPLTVTSAQKNPTAFYLCASSKPGLLNEQFFGPGTRLTVL.

Worth noting for this clone: An end of the junction does not agree with germline; a read error may underlie this. The V gene is TRBV7-7, the J gene TRBJ1-4; no reliable D call. Per germline, CDR1 SSHAT and CDR2 FNYEAQ (reference sequence). The CDR3 runs 16 residues. CDR3 amino acids: CASSFRSLVANEKLFF. In DNA, the CDR3 is TGTGCTAGCAGCTTTAGGTCTCTGGTAGCTAATGAAAAACTGTTTTTT.

The J gene is TRBJ2-3, the V gene TRBV5-4, with 8 bases fitting TRBD2. The germline CDR1 and CDR2 sequences are SGHNT and YYREEE (reference sequence). The CDR3 sequence is 16 residues long. The ends lost 0 bases at V and 2 bases at J; junction bases unmatched: 5. CDR3 sequence: CASSLAAGGVTDTQYF. Here the CDR3 DNA reads TGTGCCAGCAGCTTGGCCGCGGGGGGTGTCACAGATACGCAGTATTTT.

The chain is built from TRBV5-5 and TRBJ1-2, with D uncertain. Trimming stripped 0 bases from V and 5 bases from J, with 14 bases between. The length of the CDR3 is 15 residues. Germline assignment: CDR1 SGHKS and CDR2 YYEKEE (reference sequence). The CDR3, as DNA: TGTGCCAGCAGCTTGGCCCAAGTCCTGCCTTATGGCTACACCTTC. Translating gives CASSLAQVLPYGYTF.

V and J are TRBV7-5 and TRBJ1-2. TRBV7-5 is a pseudogene. This CDR3 is built from 14 residues. The DNA for the CDR3 is TGTGCCAGAAGCTTCCCCCTTCACGGAAATGGCTACACCTTC. Protein: CARSFPLHGNGYTF.

This clone showed up just once. This chain links TRBV6-1 with TRBJ1-2; 7 bases agree with TRBD1. The CDR3 length is 15 residues. Trimming cost V 4 bases and J 4 bases; bases outside gene matches: 9. Germline V gene lookup returns CDR1 MNHNS and CDR2 SASEGT. The CDR3: CASSALGQTSYGYTF. Written as DNA, the CDR3 is TGTGCCAGCAGTGCCCTGGGACAGACTTCCTATGGCTACACCTTC.

V gene TRBV5-6 combines with J gene TRBJ1-3; D is ambiguous. CDR1 is SGHDT and CDR2 is YYEEEE in the germline V gene. V lost 2 bases and J lost 9, with 18 bases in between. This CDR3 contains 15 residues. CDR3 DNA sequence: TGTGCCAGCAGCTTTAGGTCTACCGGAGGAGCCACCATATATTTT. The encoded protein is CASSFRSTGGATIYF. Full variable domain (rest looked up from reference TRBV5-6 and TRBJ1-3): DAGVTQSPTHLIKTRGQQVTLRCSPKSGHDTVSWYQQALGQGPQFIFQYYEEEERQRGNFPDRFSGHQFPNYSSELNVNALLLGDSALYLCASSFRSTGGATIYFGEGSWLTVV.

V gene TRBV6-1 combines with J gene TRBJ2-2; maybe TRBD1 (5 bases). V was trimmed by 1 base and J by 7 bases, leaving 13 bases between them. This CDR3 has 15 amino acids. Germline V gene lookup returns CDR1 MNHNS and CDR2 SASEGT. CDR3 DNA sequence: TGTGCCAGCAGTGAAGTGGTGGGGCCGGGCGGGGAGCTGTTTTTT. Translation gives CASSEVVGPGGELFF.